The T cell receptor (beta chain) under discussion was sequenced for a study of T cell responses to AZD1222 COVID-19 vaccine. Findings of the study overall: Among vaccine-associated CD4 TCRs, coverage spanned spike, with dominance at 160-218 and 743-854.

Germline values: CDR1 MNHEY, CDR2 SVGAGI. Trimming left V 8 bases short and J 4 bases short, with 14 bases between. The CDR3 covers 14 residues. The repertoire was sequenced with immunoSEQ multiplex PCR; TCRdb's copy has only in-frame clones and lacks some. The repertoire holds over 100,000 clones, with 70% to 90% as singletons. As for this clone: Its specificity is unknown.

The chain recombines TRBV6-5 with TRBJ1-4, with D uncertain. The TCR originated in an adult in good health. This sample comprised peripheral blood, obtained on day 0 of AZD1222 vaccination. The DNA for the CDR3 is TGTGCCAGCTCTAAGGAAGGGTTTAATGAAAAACTGTTTTTT. It is translated as CASSKEGFNEKLFF.